This TCR beta chain was identified during a study of shared clonotypes between healthy human individuals. About the research overall: Per-donor plates numbered three CD4 naive, three CD4 memory, two CD8 naive and one CD8 memory. General study results and limits: Generally, estimated richness proved larger in naive subsets than it did in memory subsets. The low donor count limited represented genetic and exposure-history diversity.

Per the germline V gene, CDR1 is WNHNN and CDR2 is SYGVQD (reference sequence). Trimming pared 11 bases from V and 0 bases from J, leaving 11 bases between. This CDR3 has 13 amino acids. The repertoire was sequenced with immunoSEQ multiplex PCR; TCRdb's copy has only in-frame clones and lacks some. Among 1.5 million to 2.5 million clones listed, over 85% were seen once. This clone was seen a handful of times. The antigen is unknown. Only CD45RO-negative cells positively selected for CCR7 counted as naive CD8 cells, so terminally differentiated effector memory CD45RA+ cells were excluded. Sequenced input: naive CD8+ T cells sorted from blood. V and J are TRBV10-1 and TRBJ1-3; D remains ambiguous. The sequence was obtained from a man aged 18 to 30 in good health. CDR3 DNA sequence: TGCGCCCTCACAGTCACCTCTGGAAACACCATATATTTT. Protein product: CALTVTSGNTIYF.